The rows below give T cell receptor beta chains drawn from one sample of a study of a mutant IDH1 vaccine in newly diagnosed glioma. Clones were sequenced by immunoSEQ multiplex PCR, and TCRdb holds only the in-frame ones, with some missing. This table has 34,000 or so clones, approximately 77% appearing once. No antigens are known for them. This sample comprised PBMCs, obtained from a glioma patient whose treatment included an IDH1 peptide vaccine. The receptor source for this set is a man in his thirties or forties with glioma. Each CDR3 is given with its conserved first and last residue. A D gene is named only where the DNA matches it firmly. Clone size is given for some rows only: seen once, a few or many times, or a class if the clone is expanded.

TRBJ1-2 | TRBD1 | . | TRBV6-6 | TGTGCCAGCAGTTACCCTGGACAGGGAGGGGGGGGCTACACCTTC | CASSYPGQGGGGYTF
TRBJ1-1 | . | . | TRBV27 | TGTGCCAGCACCCTCGGGACAGAAGCTTTCTTT | CASTLGTEAFF
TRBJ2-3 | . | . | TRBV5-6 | TGTGCCAGCAGCTCCTATGGGACGCAGTATTTT | CASSSYGTQYF
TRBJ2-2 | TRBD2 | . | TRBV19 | TGTGCCAGTAGTACCAGACTAGCGGGGCCCACCGGGGAGCTGTTTTTT | CASSTRLAGPTGELFF
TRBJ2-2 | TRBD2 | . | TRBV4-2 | TGTGCCAGCAGCCAAGAGGGAGAACGGGAGGGGAACACCGGGGAGCTGTTTTTT | CASSQEGEREGNTGELFF
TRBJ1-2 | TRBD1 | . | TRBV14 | TGTGCCAGCAGCCAAATGGGACAGGGGGCGCGTGGCTACACCTTC | CASSQMGQGARGYTF
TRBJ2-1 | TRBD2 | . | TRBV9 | TGTGCCAGCGGAACTAGCGGGACCTACAATGAGCAGTTCTTC | CASGTSGTYNEQFF
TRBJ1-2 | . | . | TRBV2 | TGTGCCACCAAGGCGGTTGGTGGAGCTAACTATGGCTACACCTTC | CATKAVGGANYGYTF
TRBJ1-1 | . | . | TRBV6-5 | TGTGCCAGCCAACAAACCGGGACATTGAACACTGAAGCTTTCTTT | CASQQTGTLNTEAFF
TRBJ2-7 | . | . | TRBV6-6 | TGTGCCAGCAGTGGACGGGACACGCCCTACGAGCAGTACTTC | CASSGRDTPYEQYF
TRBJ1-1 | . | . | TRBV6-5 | TGTGCCAGCAGTGGACTTGGGGGATGGAACACTGAAGCTTTCTTT | CASSGLGGWNTEAFF
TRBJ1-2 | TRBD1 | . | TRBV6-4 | TGTGCCAGCAGTGTATCACCGGGACAGGGGACCTATGGCTACACCTTC | CASSVSPGQGTYGYTF
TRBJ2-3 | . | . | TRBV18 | TGTGCCAGCTCACCAGCCAGCACAGATACGCAGTATTTT | CASSPASTDTQYF
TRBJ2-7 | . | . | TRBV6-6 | TGTGCCAGCAGGCTGGGGCCCGGAGATTACGAGCAGTACTTC | CASRLGPGDYEQYF
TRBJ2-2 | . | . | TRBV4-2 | TGTGCCAGCAGCCAAGCTACAGGCCCCACCGGGGAGCTGTTTTTT | CASSQATGPTGELFF
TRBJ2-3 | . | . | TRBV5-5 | TGTGCCAGCAGCTCCTCTAGCACAGATACGCAGTATTTT | CASSSSSTDTQYF
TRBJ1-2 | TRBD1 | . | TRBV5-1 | TGCGCCAGCAGCTTATCGGCCGGGACAGCTAACTATGGCTACACCTTC | CASSLSAGTANYGYTF
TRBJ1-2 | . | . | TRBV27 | TGTGCCAGCAGTTTATCTCAACATTTCTATGGCTACACCTTC | CASSLSQHFYGYTF
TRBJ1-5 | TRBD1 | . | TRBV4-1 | TGCGCCAGCGCCGGGACAGATAGCAATCAGCCCCAGCATTTT | CASAGTDSNQPQHF
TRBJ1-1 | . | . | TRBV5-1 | TGCGCCAGCAGCCCAGGACTACCCGGGGACACTGAAGCTTTCTTT | CASSPGLPGDTEAFF
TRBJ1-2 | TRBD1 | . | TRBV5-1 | TGCGCCAGCAGCTCCCGGACAGGGGACGAGAATGGCTACACCTTC | CASSSRTGDENGYTF
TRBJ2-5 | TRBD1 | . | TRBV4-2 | TGTGCCAGCAGCCAAGATTTGACAGGGGGGGGAGAGACCCAGTACTTC | CASSQDLTGGGETQYF
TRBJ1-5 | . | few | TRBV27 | TGTGCCAGCAGTTTCTCCCTCAATCAGCCCCAGCATTTT | CASSFSLNQPQHF
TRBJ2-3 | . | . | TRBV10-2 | TGCGCCAGCAGTGATTTAGATACGCAGTATTTT | CASSDLDTQYF
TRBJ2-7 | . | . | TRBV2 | TGTGCCAGCAGTGAAGCCGACCGGTGGCCCTACGAGCAGTACTTC | CASSEADRWPYEQYF
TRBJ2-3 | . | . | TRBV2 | TGTGCCAGCAGTGGCTCGGGAACCTGGGCGGGGACAGATACGCAGTATTTT | CASSGSGTWAGTDTQYF
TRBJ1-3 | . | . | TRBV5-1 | TGCGCCAGCAGCTTCGGAGGGGCTTCGGGAAACACCATATATTTT | CASSFGGASGNTIYF
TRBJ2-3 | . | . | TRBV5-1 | TGCGCCAGCAGCTCGGACGTATCTAGCACAGATACGCAGTATTTT | CASSSDVSSTDTQYF
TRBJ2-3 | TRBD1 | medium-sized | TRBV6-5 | TGTGCCAGCAGTGTAGGACAGGGAGGAGATACGCAGTATTTT | CASSVGQGGDTQYF
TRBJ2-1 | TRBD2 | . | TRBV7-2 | TGTGCCAGCAGCTTAGAAGCGGAGGGAGGGGAGCAGTTCTTC | CASSLEAEGGEQFF
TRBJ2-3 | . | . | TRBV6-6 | TGTGCCAGCAGTTACCGCGGGCCAGATACGCAGTATTTT | CASSYRGPDTQYF
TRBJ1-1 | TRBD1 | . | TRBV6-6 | TGTGCCAGCAGTTACTTTGGGACAGGGAAAAACACTGAAGCTTTCTTT | CASSYFGTGKNTEAFF
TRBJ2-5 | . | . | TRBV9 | TGTGCCAGCAGCCCAGGTTGGGCGGTCCAAGAGACCCAGTACTTC | CASSPGWAVQETQYF
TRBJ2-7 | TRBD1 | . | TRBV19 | TGTGCCAGTCAGACAGGGATGGGCTCCTACGAGCAGTACTTC | CASQTGMGSYEQYF
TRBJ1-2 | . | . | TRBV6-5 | TGTGCCAGCAGCCCTGGGCTCTATGGCTACACCTTC | CASSPGLYGYTF